The text below deals with one T cell receptor (beta chain). Sequencing was performed with immunoSEQ multiplex PCR; in TCRdb, only in-frame clones are kept and a portion is missing. Of 150,000 to 200,000 clones listed, about 85% were seen once; the top ten hold 13%. The data were obtained in a study of blood T cell repertoires in COVID-19. For the study at large: Some COVID-19 samples were acute and others convalescent; all came from the United States, Italy and Spain.

The germline CDR1 and CDR2 sequences are MDHEN and SYDVKM. This CDR3 is 15 amino acids long. The V segment lost 2 bases and the J segment 4 bases; nucleotides outside the gene matches: 6. The chain links TRBV28 to TRBJ2-5, with TRBD1 matching over 8 bases. The sequencing input was peripheral blood. The clonotype was recovered from a man aged 70 or older who had recovered from COVID-19. CDR3 DNA: TGTGCCAGCAGTTTAGTACAGGGGGAAGGAGAGACCCAGTACTTC. It is translated as CASSLVQGEGETQYF.